The 3 T cell receptor beta chains in this list originate from one sample, sequenced in a study of shared clonotypes between healthy human individuals. Using immunoSEQ multiplex PCR, the repertoire was profiled, and TCRdb retains in-frame clones only, with some absent. The sample holds about 1 million clones, about 76% seen once. Specimen: memory CD4+ T cells sorted from blood. Subset described: CD45RA-negative fraction. Receptors originate from a young man in good health.

The chain couples TRBV19 to TRBJ1-1; 7 bases are a match to TRBD1. CDR3 length: 13 amino acids. V was clipped by 1 base and J by 7 bases; unmatched bases: 3. Looked up from germline, CDR1 is LNHDA and CDR2 is SQIVND (reference sequence). CDR3 DNA sequence: TGTGCCAGTAGTATAGTCCGGGACAGTGAAGCTTTCTTT. Its protein is CASSIVRDSEAFF.

The chain has TRBV4-3 and TRBJ2-1, with 9 nucleotides matching TRBD2. This CDR3 has 15 amino acids. J was trimmed by 6 bases and V by 1 base; bases with no gene match: 4. Germline CDR1 LGHNA, CDR2 YSLEER. CDR3 coding DNA: TGCGCCAGCAGCCAAGTGGGCGGGAGGGGCAATGAGCAGTTCTTC. Protein sequence: CASSQVGGRGNEQFF.

This clone was seen a handful of times. The chain has TRBV30 and TRBJ1-1; D gene ambiguous. In germline, CDR1 is GTSNPN, CDR2 SVGIG (reference sequence). The germline V and J ends were trimmed by 3 bases and 4 bases, with 9 bases remaining between them. The CDR3 extends over 12 amino acids. CDR3 sequence: CAWSPQSTEAFF. CDR3 DNA: TGTGCCTGGAGCCCTCAGAGCACTGAAGCTTTCTTT.